The rows below give T cell receptor beta chains drawn from one sample of a study of CD8+ T cells in alopecia areata. Clones were sequenced by immunoSEQ multiplex PCR, and TCRdb holds only the in-frame ones, with some missing. Of 110,000 or so clones in the sample, roughly two thirds were seen once. Sample: CD4+ T cells sorted from blood. All receptors come from a human donor in good health. CDR3s include the opening cysteine and the closing phenylalanine or tryptophan.

j_gene: TRBJ2-2
v_gene: TRBV29-1
CDR3aa: CSAARDSTGELFF

j_gene: TRBJ2-5
v_gene: TRBV4-1
CDR3aa: CASSQDRVAGGVGQETQYF

j_gene: TRBJ2-2
v_gene: TRBV5-4
CDR3aa: CASSPQGGGTTTGELFF

j_gene: TRBJ2-7
v_gene: TRBV27
CDR3aa: CASRGTGTGSYEQYF

j_gene: TRBJ2-5
v_gene: TRBV9
CDR3aa: CASSPKTSGEETQYF

j_gene: TRBJ1-4
v_gene: TRBV7-9
CDR3aa: CASSLRGSNEKLFF

j_gene: TRBJ2-3
v_gene: TRBV29-1
CDR3aa: CSVGGSTATDTQYF

j_gene: TRBJ2-7
v_gene: TRBV11-2
CDR3aa: CASSLLSVGRLSSYEQYF

j_gene: TRBJ1-5
v_gene: TRBV29-1
CDR3aa: CSVQGAGNQPQHF

j_gene: TRBJ1-6
v_gene: TRBV5-4
CDR3aa: CASSLNTVRDSPLHF

j_gene: TRBJ1-1
v_gene: TRBV27
CDR3aa: CASSPSRPRDTEAFF

j_gene: TRBJ1-4
v_gene: TRBV6-5
CDR3aa: CASSWGTGRNEKLFF

j_gene: TRBJ1-6
v_gene: TRBV5-5
CDR3aa: CASSGEAGGSPLHF

j_gene: TRBJ2-3
v_gene: TRBV25-1
CDR3aa: CASNMNRGTDTQYF

j_gene: TRBJ2-2
v_gene: TRBV29-1
CDR3aa: CSVTSGGPNTGELFF

j_gene: TRBJ1-6
v_gene: TRBV30
CDR3aa: CAWSVPGSSYNSPLHF